This T cell receptor beta chain derives from a study of response to subunit inactivated influenza vaccine. This clonotype was recorded many times. Its antigen is still unknown. Study conclusions and caveats: It was the authors' suggestion that each seasonal influenza vaccination recruits few new T cells.

One entry per CDR3 protein results from TCRdb running MiXCR on the RT-PCR reads. The table lists hundreds of thousands of distinct CDR3 sequences, under 9% of them singletons. V lost 0 bases and J lost 2, with 20 bases in between. In germline, CDR1 is LGHNA, CDR2 YNFKEQ. The CDR3 runs 18 residues. The clonotype was recovered from a man in his fifties or sixties who received an inactivated influenza vaccine. The gene calls are TRBV4-2 and TRBJ2-7, with a weak D call TRBD2 (7 bases). This specimen was PBMCs from blood, taken less than 30 months after vaccination. The CDR3 bases are TGTGCCAGCAGCCAAGAGGGTCTTAGCCGGGGGGCCCCCTACGAGCAGTACTTC. It yields the protein CASSQEGLSRGAPYEQYF.